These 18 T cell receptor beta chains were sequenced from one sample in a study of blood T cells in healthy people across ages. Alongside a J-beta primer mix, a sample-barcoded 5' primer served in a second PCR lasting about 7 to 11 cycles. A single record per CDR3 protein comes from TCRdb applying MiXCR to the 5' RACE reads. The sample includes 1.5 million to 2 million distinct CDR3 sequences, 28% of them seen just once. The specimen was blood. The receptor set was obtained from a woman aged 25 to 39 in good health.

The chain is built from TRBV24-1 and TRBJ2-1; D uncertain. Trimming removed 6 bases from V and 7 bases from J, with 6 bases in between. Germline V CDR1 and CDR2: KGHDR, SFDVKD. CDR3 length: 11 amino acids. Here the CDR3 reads CATSMGNEQFF. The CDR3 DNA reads TGTGCCACCAGTATGGGGAATGAGCAGTTCTTC.

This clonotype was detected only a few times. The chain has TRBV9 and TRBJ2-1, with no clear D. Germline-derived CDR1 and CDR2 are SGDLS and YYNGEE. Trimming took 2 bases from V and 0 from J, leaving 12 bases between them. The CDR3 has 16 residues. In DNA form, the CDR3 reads TGTGCCAGCAGCGTTGGCACATCGAGCTCCTACAATGAGCAGTTCTTC. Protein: CASSVGTSSSYNEQFF.

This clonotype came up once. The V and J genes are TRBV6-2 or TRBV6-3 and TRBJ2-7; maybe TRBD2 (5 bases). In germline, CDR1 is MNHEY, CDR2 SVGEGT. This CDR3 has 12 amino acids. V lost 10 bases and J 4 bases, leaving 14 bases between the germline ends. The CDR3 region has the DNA TGTGCCACCCAAGGGAGTTTGTACGAGCAGTACTTC. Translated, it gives CATQGSLYEQYF.

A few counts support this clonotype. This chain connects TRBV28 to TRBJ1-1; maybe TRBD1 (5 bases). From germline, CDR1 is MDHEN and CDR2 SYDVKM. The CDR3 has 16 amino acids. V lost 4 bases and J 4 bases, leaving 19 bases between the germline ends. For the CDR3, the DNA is TGTGCCAGCAGTTCGCCCTCAGGGTGGCGGGGCACTGAAGCTTTCTTT. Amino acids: CASSSPSGWRGTEAFF.

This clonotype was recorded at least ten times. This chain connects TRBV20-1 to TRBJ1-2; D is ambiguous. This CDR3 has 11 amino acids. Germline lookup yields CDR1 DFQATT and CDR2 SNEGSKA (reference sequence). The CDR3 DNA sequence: TGCAGCCGATGGGCAGGTTATGGCTACACCTTC. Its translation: CSRWAGYGYTF.

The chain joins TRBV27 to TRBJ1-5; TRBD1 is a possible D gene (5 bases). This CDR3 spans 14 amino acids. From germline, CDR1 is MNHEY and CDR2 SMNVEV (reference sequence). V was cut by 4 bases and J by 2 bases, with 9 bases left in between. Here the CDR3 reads CASSCGGGNQPQHF. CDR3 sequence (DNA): TGTGCCAGCAGTTGCGGGGGTGGCAATCAGCCCCAGCATTTT.

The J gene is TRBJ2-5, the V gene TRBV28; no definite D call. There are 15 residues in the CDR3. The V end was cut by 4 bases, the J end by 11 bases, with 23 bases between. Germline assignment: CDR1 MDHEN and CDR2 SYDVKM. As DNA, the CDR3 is TGTGCCAGCAGTTCTCCTGGTGGCATCGACAATGAGCAGTACTTC. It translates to CASSSPGGIDNEQYF. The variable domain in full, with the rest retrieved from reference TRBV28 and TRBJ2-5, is DVKVTQSSRYLVKRTGEKVFLECVQDMDHENMFWYRQDPGLGLRLIYFSYDVKMKEKGDIPEGYSVSREKKERFSLILESASTNQTSMYLCASSSPGGIDNEQYFGPGTRLLVL.

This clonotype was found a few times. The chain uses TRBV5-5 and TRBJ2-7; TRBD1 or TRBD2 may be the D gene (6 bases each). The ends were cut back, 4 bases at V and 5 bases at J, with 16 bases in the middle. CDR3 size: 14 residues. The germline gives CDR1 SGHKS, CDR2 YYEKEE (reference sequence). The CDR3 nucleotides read TGTGCCAGCAGCCGCGGGACATCCCCCCACGAGCAGTACTTC. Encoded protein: CASSRGTSPHEQYF.

Written as DNA, the CDR3 is TGCGCCAGCAGCCCGACGGTCACCGGGACGGTGGAGCAGTTCTTC. This encodes CASSPTVTGTVEQFF. The chain joins TRBV4-3 to TRBJ2-1, with D possibly being TRBD1 or TRBD2 (5 bases each). This CDR3 contains 15 residues. V shed 4 bases and J shed 10 bases, with 20 bases lying between them. Per germline, CDR1 LGHNA and CDR2 YSLEER.

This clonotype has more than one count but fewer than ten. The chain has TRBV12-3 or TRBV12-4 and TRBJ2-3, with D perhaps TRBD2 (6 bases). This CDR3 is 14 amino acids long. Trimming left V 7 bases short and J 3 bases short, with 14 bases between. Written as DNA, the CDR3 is TGTGCCAGCACCCCTCTGCGGGGAACAGATACGCAGTATTTT. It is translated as CASTPLRGTDTQYF.

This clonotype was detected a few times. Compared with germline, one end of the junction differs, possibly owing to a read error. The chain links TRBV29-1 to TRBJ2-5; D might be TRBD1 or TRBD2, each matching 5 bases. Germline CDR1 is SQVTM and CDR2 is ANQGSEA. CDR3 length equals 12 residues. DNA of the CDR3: TGCAGCGTTGGTAGGCAGGGAGAGACCCAGGACTTC. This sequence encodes CSVGRQGETQDF.

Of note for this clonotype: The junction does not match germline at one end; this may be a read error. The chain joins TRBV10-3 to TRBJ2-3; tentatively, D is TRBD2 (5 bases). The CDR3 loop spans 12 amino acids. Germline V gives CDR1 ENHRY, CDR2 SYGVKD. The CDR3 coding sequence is TGTGTCATCAAAGGAGGCCCAGATACGCAGTATTTT. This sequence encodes CVIKGGPDTQYF.

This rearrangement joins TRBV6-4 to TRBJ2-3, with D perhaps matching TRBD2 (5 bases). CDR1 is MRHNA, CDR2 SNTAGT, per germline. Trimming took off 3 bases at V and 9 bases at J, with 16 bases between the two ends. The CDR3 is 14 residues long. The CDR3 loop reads CASSESFTRGTQYF. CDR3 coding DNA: TGTGCCAGCAGTGAGAGTTTCACTAGAGGGACGCAGTATTTT.

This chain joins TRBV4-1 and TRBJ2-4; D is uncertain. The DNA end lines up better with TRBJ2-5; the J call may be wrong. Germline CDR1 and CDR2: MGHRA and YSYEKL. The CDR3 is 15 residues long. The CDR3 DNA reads TGCGCCAGCAGTGGCGTTTTGGGCAGTCAAGAGACCCAGTACTTC. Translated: CASSGVLGSQETQYF.

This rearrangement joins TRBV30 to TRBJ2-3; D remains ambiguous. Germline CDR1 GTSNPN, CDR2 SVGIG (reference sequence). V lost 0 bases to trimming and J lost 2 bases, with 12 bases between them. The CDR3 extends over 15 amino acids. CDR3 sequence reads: CAWSVSTTFTDTQYF. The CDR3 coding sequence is TGTGCCTGGAGTGTGAGCACAACCTTCACAGATACGCAGTATTTT.

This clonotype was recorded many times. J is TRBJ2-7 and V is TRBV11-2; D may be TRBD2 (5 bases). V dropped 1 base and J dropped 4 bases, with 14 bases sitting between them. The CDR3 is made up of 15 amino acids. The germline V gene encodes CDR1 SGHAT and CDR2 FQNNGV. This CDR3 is CASSLVLSRDYEQYF. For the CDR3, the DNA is TGTGCCAGCAGCTTAGTACTATCCCGGGATTACGAGCAGTACTTC.

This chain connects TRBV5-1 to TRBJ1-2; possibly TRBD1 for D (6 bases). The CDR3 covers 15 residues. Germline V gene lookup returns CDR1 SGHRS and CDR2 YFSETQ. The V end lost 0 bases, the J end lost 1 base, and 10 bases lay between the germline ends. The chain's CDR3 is CASSLGDTGNYGYTF. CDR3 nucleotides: TGCGCCAGCAGCTTGGGGGACACCGGTAACTATGGCTACACCTTC.

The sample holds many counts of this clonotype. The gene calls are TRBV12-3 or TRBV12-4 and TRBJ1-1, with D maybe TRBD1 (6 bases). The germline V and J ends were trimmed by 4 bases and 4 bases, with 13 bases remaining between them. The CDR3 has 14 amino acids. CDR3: CASSSGAASTEAFF. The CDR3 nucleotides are TGTGCCAGCAGTTCGGGGGCCGCGAGCACTGAAGCTTTCTTT.